This T cell receptor (beta chain) is drawn from a study of T cells in Graves' hyperthyroidism and ophthalmopathy. Study-wide results and limits: Ophthalmopathy, as predicted by the model, came a median approximately 5.9 months after the prediction.

The investigators amplified TCR beta CDR3 regions from RNA transcripts. HTBI primers were employed in a first-round RT-PCR of the TCR CDR3. A single record per CDR3 protein comes from TCRdb applying MiXCR to the multiplex PCR reads. Among fewer than 350,000 distinct CDR3 sequences listed, roughly 13% were seen once. Note on this clonotype: What it binds is not known.

Trimming pared 5 bases from V and 0 bases from J, leaving 14 bases between. The CDR3 sequence is 16 residues long. Germline CDR1 and CDR2: SGHVS and FNYEAQ. Thyroid ultrasound and orbital computed tomography, with clinical symptoms and serum thyroxine and TRAb, informed diagnoses. The authors obtained PBMCs from over 8.5 ml of fresh peripheral blood. This rearrangement joins TRBV7-6 to TRBJ1-3; tentative D call: TRBD1 (5 bases). This sequence originates from a middle-aged woman with Graves' hyperthyroidism. The source material was blood. CDR3 region: CASSPNTGDSGNTIYF. The CDR3 bases are TGTGCCAGCAGCCCCAATACAGGCGACTCTGGAAACACCATATATTTT.